This entry lists 9 T cell receptor beta chains sequenced from one sample in a study of blood T cell repertoires in COVID-19. Sequenced by immunoSEQ multiplex PCR; TCRdb stores in-frame clones only, minus some. The sample includes about 270,000 clones, around nine tenths seen only once; the top ten take about 8.6%. Sample: peripheral blood. These receptors originate from a man aged 35 to 55 with active or convalescent COVID-19.

This clone was recorded only once. The chain joins TRBV4-1 to TRBJ1-5; the match to TRBD1 covers 8 bases. CDR1 is MGHRA, CDR2 YSYEKL, per germline. The CDR3 sequence is 14 residues long. V lost 4 bases, J lost 4 bases, and 3 bases stayed unmatched. CDR3: CASSPRQGNQPQHF. The CDR3 DNA sequence: TGCGCCAGCAGCCCACGACAGGGGAATCAGCCCCAGCATTTT.

This chain links TRBV2 with TRBJ2-7; possibly TRBD2 for D (6 bases). V lost 2 bases, J lost 1 base, and 15 bases lay in between. The CDR3 has 16 amino acids. The germline V gene encodes CDR1 SNHLY and CDR2 FYNNEI. The CDR3 DNA sequence: TGTGCCAGCAGTGAATCTAGGGCGGGATTATCCTACGAGCAGTACTTC. It translates to CASSESRAGLSYEQYF. The full variable domain, completed using reference TRBV2 and TRBJ2-7, is EPEVTQTPSHQVTQMGQEVILRCVPISNHLYFYWYRQILGQKVEFLVSFYNNEISEKSEIFDDQFSVERPDGSNFTLKIRSTKLEDSAMYFCASSESRAGLSYEQYFGPGTRLTVT.

The V and J genes are TRBV5-1 and TRBJ1-2; 7 nucleotides match TRBD1. Trimming at V came to 4 bases and at J to 5 bases, leaving 5 bases not matched to a gene. The CDR3 is 13 amino acids. CDR1 SGHRS and CDR2 YFSETQ come from the germline V gene. CDR3 nucleotides: TGCGCCAGCAGCGCTGGGACAGCTTATGGCTACACCTTC. Its translation is CASSAGTAYGYTF.

The chain couples TRBV27 to TRBJ2-3; 11 bases fit TRBD2. Germline V gene lookup returns CDR1 MNHEY and CDR2 SMNVEV (reference sequence). The CDR3 totals 17 residues. Trimming at V came to 1 base and at J to 4 bases, leaving 7 bases not matched to a gene. CDR3 DNA: TGTGCCAGCAGTTTATACCCCCGACTAGCGGGATCAGATACGCAGTATTTT. Amino acids: CASSLYPRLAGSDTQYF.

The rearrangement uses TRBV3-1 (or the pseudogene TRBV3-2) and TRBJ2-1, with 11 bases lining up with TRBD2. V lost 1 base, J lost 9 bases, and 5 bases stayed unmatched. Germline assignment: CDR1 LGHDT and CDR2 YNNKEL (reference sequence). The CDR3 has 15 residues. The CDR3 region is CASSQALAGGGEQFF. Here the CDR3 DNA reads TGTGCCAGCAGCCAAGCTCTAGCGGGGGGTGGTGAGCAGTTCTTC.

This clone has a single count. The chain combines TRBV5-1 with TRBJ2-7; TRBD1 matches 7 bases. Germline CDR1 and CDR2: SGHRS and YFSETQ. CDR3 length equals 14 residues. The V gene end was trimmed by 2 bases and the J gene end by 5 bases; junction bases not matched to a gene: 7. The CDR3 DNA follows: TGCGCCAGCAGCTTTGACAGGGCAAGCCACGAGCAGTACTTC. This sequence encodes CASSFDRASHEQYF. Variable domain in full (rest from reference TRBV5-1 and TRBJ2-7): KAGVTQTPRYLIKTRGQQVTLSCSPISGHRSVSWYQQTPGQGLQFLFEYFSETQRNKGNFPGRFSGRQFSNSRSEMNVSTLELGDSALYLCASSFDRASHEQYFGPGTRLTVT.

This chain links TRBV10-2 with TRBJ2-3; D remains unclear. The V end was cut by 5 bases, the J end by 1 base, with 7 bases between. The length of the CDR3 is 13 residues. Looked up from germline, CDR1 is WSHSY and CDR2 is SAAADI. The CDR3, as DNA: TGCGCCAGCAGTCCCGGAGGCACAGATACGCAGTATTTT. Translation: CASSPGGTDTQYF.

The rearrangement uses TRBV4-1 and TRBJ1-1; tentatively, D is TRBD1 (5 bases). V lost 1 base to trimming and J lost 4 bases, with 7 bases between them. This CDR3 is 13 amino acids long. Germline CDR1 is MGHRA and CDR2 is YSYEKL. CDR3 sequence reads: CASSQVGGTEAFF. CDR3 coding DNA: TGCGCCAGCAGCCAAGTCGGGGGCACTGAAGCTTTCTTT.

This clone was detected only once. The chain is built from TRBV20-1 and TRBJ2-7; D may be TRBD1 (6 bases). V was shortened by 5 bases and J by 3 bases, with 8 bases between the two germline ends. The CDR3 is 11 amino acids. The V gene's germline CDR1 is DFQATT and CDR2 SNEGSKA (reference sequence). CDR3 DNA: TGCAGTGCTGGACAGAACTACGAGCAGTACTTC. Translating gives CSAGQNYEQYF.